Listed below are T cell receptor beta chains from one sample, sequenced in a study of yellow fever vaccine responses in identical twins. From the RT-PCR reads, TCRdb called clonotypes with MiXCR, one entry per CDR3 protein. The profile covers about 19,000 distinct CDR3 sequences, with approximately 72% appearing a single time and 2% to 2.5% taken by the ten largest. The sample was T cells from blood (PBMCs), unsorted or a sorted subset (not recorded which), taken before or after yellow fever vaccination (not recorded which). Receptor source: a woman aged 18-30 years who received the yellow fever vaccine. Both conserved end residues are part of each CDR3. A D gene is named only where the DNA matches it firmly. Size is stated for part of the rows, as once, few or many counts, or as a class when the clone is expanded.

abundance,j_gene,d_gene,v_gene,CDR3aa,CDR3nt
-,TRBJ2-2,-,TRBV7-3,CASSAYGGPGELFF,TGTGCCAGCAGCGCCTATGGGGGGCCCGGGGAGCTGTTTTTT
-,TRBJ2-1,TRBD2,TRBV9,CASSAGGGEYNEQFF,TGTGCCAGCAGCGCCGGGGGGGGCGAATACAATGAGCAGTTCTTC
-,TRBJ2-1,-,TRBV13,CASRLRPSSSYNEQFF,TGTGCCAGCAGGCTACGACCGTCGAGCTCCTACAATGAGCAGTTCTTC
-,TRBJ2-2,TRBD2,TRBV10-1,CASSRLAGGNGELFF,TGCGCCAGCAGTCGACTAGCGGGGGGGAACGGGGAGCTGTTTTTT
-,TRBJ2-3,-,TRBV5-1,CASSLAATDTQYF,TGCGCCAGCAGCTTGGCAGCCACAGATACGCAGTATTTT
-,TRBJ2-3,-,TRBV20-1,CSAISGVADTQYF,TGCAGTGCTATCTCGGGAGTAGCGGATACGCAGTATTTT
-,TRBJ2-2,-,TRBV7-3,CASSLMGGPANTGELFF,TGTGCCAGCAGCTTAATGGGAGGACCGGCGAACACCGGGGAGCTGTTTTTT
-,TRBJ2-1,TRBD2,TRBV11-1,CASSISGTRSYEQFF,TGTGCCAGCAGCATTTCCGGGACTAGGAGTTATGAGCAGTTCTTC
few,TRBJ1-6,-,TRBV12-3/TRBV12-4,CASSPVISPLHF,TGTGCCAGCAGCCCGGTGATATCACCCCTCCACTTT
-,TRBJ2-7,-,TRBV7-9,CASSLVGPYEQYF,TGTGCCAGCAGCTTAGTAGGGCCCTACGAGCAGTACTTC
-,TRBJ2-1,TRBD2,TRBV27,CASSLRGLVLYNEQFF,TGTGCCAGCAGTTTAAGGGGACTAGTTTTATACAATGAGCAGTTCTTC
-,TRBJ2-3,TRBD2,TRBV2,CASSETSGRGDTQYF,TGTGCCAGCAGTGAAACTAGCGGGAGAGGAGATACGCAGTATTTT
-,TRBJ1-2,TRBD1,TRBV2,CASSADRVGYGYTF,TGTGCCAGCAGCGCCGACAGGGTTGGCTATGGCTACACCTTC
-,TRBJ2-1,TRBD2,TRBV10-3,CAISESIAGGSYNEQFF,TGTGCCATCAGTGAGTCGATAGCGGGAGGGTCCTACAATGAGCAGTTCTTC
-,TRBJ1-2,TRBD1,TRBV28,CASRTGDRSYGYTF,TGTGCCAGCAGGACAGGGGATAGAAGCTATGGCTACACCTTC
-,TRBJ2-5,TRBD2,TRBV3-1,CASSSREGQETQYF,TGTGCCAGCAGCTCCAGGGAGGGCCAAGAGACCCAGTACTTC
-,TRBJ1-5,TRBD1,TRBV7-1,CASSSKRQGGGQPQHF,TGTGCCAGCAGCTCAAAGAGACAGGGCGGTGGTCAGCCCCAGCATTTT
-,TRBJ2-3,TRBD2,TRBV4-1,CASSRRGLAGPTDTQYF,TGCGCCAGCAGCCGACGTGGACTAGCGGGGCCCACAGATACGCAGTATTTT
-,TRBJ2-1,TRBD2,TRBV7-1,CASSSIGQAGPNNEQFF,TGTGCCAGCAGCTCGATCGGGCAAGCGGGGCCCAACAATGAGCAGTTCTTC
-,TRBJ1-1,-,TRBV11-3,CASSSQGSNTEAFF,TGTGCCAGCAGCTCGCAGGGGTCGAACACTGAAGCTTTCTTT
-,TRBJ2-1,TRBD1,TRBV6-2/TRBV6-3,CASSSADRTGSFYNEQFF,TGTGCCAGCAGTTCCGCAGACCGGACAGGCAGTTTTTACAATGAGCAGTTCTTC
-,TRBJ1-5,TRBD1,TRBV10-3,CAISESRTGGFQPQHF,TGTGCCATCAGTGAGTCGCGGACAGGGGGCTTTCAGCCCCAGCATTTT
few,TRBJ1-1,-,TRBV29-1,CSAARENTEAFF,TGCAGCGCGGCCAGAGAGAACACTGAAGCTTTCTTT
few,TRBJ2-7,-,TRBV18,CASSPRKGISYEQYF,TGTGCCAGCTCACCACGGAAGGGTATCTCCTACGAGCAGTACTTC
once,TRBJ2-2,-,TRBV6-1,CASLLGTGELFF,TGTGCCAGCCTACTGGGGACCGGGGAGCTGTTTTTT
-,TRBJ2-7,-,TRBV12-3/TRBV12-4,CASRIPGLREQYF,TGTGCCAGCAGAATACCGGGACTCAGGGAGCAGTACTTC
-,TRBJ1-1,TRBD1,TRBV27,CASSLDPGTGGLNTEAFF,TGTGCCAGCAGTTTGGACCCCGGGACAGGGGGCTTAAACACTGAAGCTTTCTTT
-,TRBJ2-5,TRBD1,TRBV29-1,CSVQWTGGQETQYF,TGCAGCGTTCAATGGACAGGGGGTCAAGAGACCCAGTACTTC
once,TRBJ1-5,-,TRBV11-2,CASSLPEAGNQPQHF,TGTGCCAGCAGCTTACCTGAGGCAGGTAATCAGCCCCAGCATTTT
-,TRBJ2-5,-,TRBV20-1,CSARDALAPQETQYF,TGCAGTGCTAGAGATGCCCTAGCCCCACAAGAGACCCAGTACTTC
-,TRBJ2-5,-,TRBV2,CASRDQETQYF,TGTGCCAGCAGGGACCAAGAGACCCAGTACTTC
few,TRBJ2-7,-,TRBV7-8,CASSPPYYEQYF,TGTGCCAGCAGCCCTCCCTACTACGAGCAGTACTTC
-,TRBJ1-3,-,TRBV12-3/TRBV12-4,CASRPPATRSFTIYF,TGTGCCAGCAGGCCTCCTGCTACGCGGTCTTTCACCATATATTTT
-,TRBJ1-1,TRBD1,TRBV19,CASKERGQRNTEAFF,TGTGCCAGTAAGGAGAGGGGACAGCGAAACACTGAAGCTTTCTTT
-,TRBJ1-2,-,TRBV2,CASSEAGYTF,TGTGCCAGCAGTGAGGCTGGCTACACCTTC
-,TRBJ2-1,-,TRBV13,CASSLVAREFFF,TGTGCCAGCAGCTTAGTAGCACGTGAGTTTTTCTTC
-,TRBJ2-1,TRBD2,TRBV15,CATSRAMLAGITYNEQFF,TGTGCCACCAGCAGAGCGATGCTAGCGGGAATCACCTACAATGAGCAGTTCTTC
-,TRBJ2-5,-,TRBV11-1,CASSFGEGGTQYF,TGTGCCAGCAGCTTCGGGGAAGGGGGGACCCAGTACTTC
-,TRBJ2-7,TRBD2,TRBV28,CASSFGLATSYEQYF,TGTGCCAGCAGTTTTGGACTAGCCACCTCCTACGAGCAGTACTTC
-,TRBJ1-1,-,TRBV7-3,CASSFQENTEAFF,TGTGCCAGCAGCTTTCAAGAGAACACTGAAGCTTTCTTT
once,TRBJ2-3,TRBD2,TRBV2,CASSFTGTSNQYF,TGTGCCAGCAGTTTCACCGGGACTAGTAACCAGTATTTT
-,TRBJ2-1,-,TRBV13,CASSRTYYYNEQFF,TGTGCCAGCAGCCGGACATACTACTACAATGAGCAGTTCTTC
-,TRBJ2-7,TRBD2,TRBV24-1,CATSDAGTTTYEQYF,TGTGCCACCAGTGACGCCGGGACTACCACCTACGAGCAGTACTTC
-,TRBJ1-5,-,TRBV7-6,CASSPLGGNQPQHF,TGTGCCAGCAGCCCACTCGGGGGCAATCAGCCCCAGCATTTT
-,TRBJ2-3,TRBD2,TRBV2,CASSETGLAGGTDTQYF,TGTGCCAGCAGTGAAACGGGACTAGCGGGAGGCACAGATACGCAGTATTTT
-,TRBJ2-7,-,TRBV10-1,CASSELSGEGAYEQYF,TGCGCCAGCAGTGAGCTCTCAGGGGAAGGAGCCTACGAGCAGTACTTC
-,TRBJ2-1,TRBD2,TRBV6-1,CASSLAGGLDEQFF,TGTGCCAGCAGTCTAGCGGGGGGGCTCGATGAGCAGTTCTTC
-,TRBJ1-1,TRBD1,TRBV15,CATSRDRGRRFF,TGTGCCACCAGCAGAGACAGGGGGCGCAGGTTCTTT
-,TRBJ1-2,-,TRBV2,CASTAGDGYTF,TGTGCCAGCACCGCAGGGGATGGCTACACCTTC